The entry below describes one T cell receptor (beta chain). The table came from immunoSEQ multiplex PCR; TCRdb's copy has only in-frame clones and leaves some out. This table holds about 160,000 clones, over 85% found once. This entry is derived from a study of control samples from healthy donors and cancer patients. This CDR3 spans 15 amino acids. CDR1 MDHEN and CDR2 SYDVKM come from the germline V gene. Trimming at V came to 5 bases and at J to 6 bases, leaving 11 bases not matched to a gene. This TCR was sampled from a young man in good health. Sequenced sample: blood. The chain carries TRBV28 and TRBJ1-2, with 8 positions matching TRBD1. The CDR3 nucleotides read TGTGCCAGCAGTGATTCAGGGGGCGAAGTGGATGGCTACACCTTC. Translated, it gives CASSDSGGEVDGYTF.